This TCR beta chain emerged from a study of Graves' ophthalmopathy and Graves' hyperthyroidism. This clonotype came up a few times. Its antigen is unidentified. The authors enrolled newly diagnosed hyperthyroidism patients aged 18 to 65 with under 2 months' duration. Diagnosis relied on clinical symptoms, serum thyroxine, TRAb, thyroid ultrasound and orbital computed tomography. Study-level points and caveats: Most clonotypes expanded in thyroid above 0.001 frequency were present in blood too.

RNA transcripts yielded amplified TCR beta CDR3 regions. In the first round, RT-PCR was carried out with HTBI primers, and a multiplex PCR formed the second round. One entry per CDR3 protein, called by TCRdb with MiXCR from the multiplex PCR reads. The sample yields some 350,000 distinct CDR3 sequences, approximately 18% seen once. Sequencing used peripheral blood. The source of this sequence is an adult woman with stable Graves' hyperthyroidism.

In nucleotides, the CDR3 is TGCGCCAGCAGCCAAGACGGGGATGGCGGCTTGGGCACTGAAGCTTTCTTT. It encodes CASSQDGDGGLGTEAFF. The chain uses TRBV4-1 and TRBJ1-1, with D uncertain. The CDR3 loop spans 17 amino acids. Per the germline V gene, CDR1 is MGHRA and CDR2 is YSYEKL. Trimming cost V 0 bases and J 4 bases, with 18 bases left between them.